This is a list of T cell receptor beta chains from one sample in a study of beta chain features in type 1 diabetes. TCRdb's table, derived via immunoSEQ multiplex PCR, lists solely in-frame clones and lacks some. The sample yields hundreds of thousands of clones, over 9.5% seen once. The sequencing sample was made of naive CD4+ T cells from blood. The origin of the receptors is a man between 18 and 29 years old in good health. The CDR3 runs from the conserved cysteine through the conserved F or W. The D gene is left open where the match is weak. Rows may omit the clone size; those that give it use once, few, many or a size class.

few	TRBD2	TRBJ2-3	TRBV4-1	TGCGCCAGCAGCCCTGGACTAGCGGGGAATACGCAGTATTTT	CASSPGLAGNTQYF
few	.	TRBJ1-1	TRBV6-5	TGTGCCAGCAGTTACCAGGGGTGGACTGAAGCTTTCTTT	CASSYQGWTEAFF
many	.	TRBJ2-4	TRBV4-3	TGCGCCAGCAGCCGGACACACGAGTACTTC	CASSRTHEYF
.	.	TRBJ1-5	TRBV19	TGTGCCAGTAGTATCTCTCTAGAGCAGCCCCAGCATTTT	CASSISLEQPQHF
.	TRBD2	TRBJ2-2	TRBV5-1	TGCGCCAGCAGCCCTCCGGGACTAGCGGGAGGGGCCGGGGAGCTGTTTTTT	CASSPPGLAGGAGELFF
.	TRBD1	TRBJ2-4	TRBV4-2	TGTGCCAGCAGCCAAGGGAGGGACAGGGGGCGCGGAAACATTCAGTACTTC	CASSQGRDRGRGNIQYF
few	.	TRBJ2-5	TRBV9	TGTGCCAGCAGCGTTGGCGGCAGGGACCAAGAGACCCAGTACTTC	CASSVGGRDQETQYF
.	TRBD1	TRBJ1-3	TRBV28	TGTGCCAGCAGTTTGTGGACAGGGGGCTCTGGAAACACCATATATTTT	CASSLWTGGSGNTIYF
.	.	TRBJ2-7	TRBV7-2	TGTGCCAGCAGCCCAGGAAAGGGGACTTCCTACGAGCAGTACTTC	CASSPGKGTSYEQYF
few	.	TRBJ1-1	TRBV6-1	TGTGCCAGCAGTTATACAGAGCTGAACACTGAAGCTTTCTTT	CASSYTELNTEAFF
few	.	TRBJ2-4	TRBV2	TGTGCCAGCAGTGAACAGGGCATAGCCAAAAACATTCAGTACTTC	CASSEQGIAKNIQYF
few	.	TRBJ2-1	TRBV28	TGTGCCAGCAGTTTTGGGTTGGGCACCACCTACAATGAGCAGTTCTTC	CASSFGLGTTYNEQFF
.	.	TRBJ1-6	TRBV4-3	TGCGCCAGCAGCCAAGATTCCTTTCGCTCCTATAATTCACCCCTCCACTTT	CASSQDSFRSYNSPLHF
few	.	TRBJ2-7	TRBV6-1	TGTGCCAGCAGTTATCTCCGGGACGAGCAGTACTTC	CASSYLRDEQYF
few	TRBD2	TRBJ2-6	TRBV28	TGTGCCAGCAGCTACGCTAGCGGGAGGGCCTCTGGGGCCAACGTCCTGACTTTC	CASSYASGRASGANVLTF
few	.	TRBJ2-3	TRBV6-5	TGTGCCAGCCGGGGGTCCCTAGTAGATACGCAGTATTTT	CASRGSLVDTQYF
.	.	TRBJ2-5	TRBV27	TGTGCCAGCAGTTTATTAGCAGGGGTCGAGACCCAGTACTTC	CASSLLAGVETQYF
.	TRBD2	TRBJ2-1	TRBV5-6	TGTGCCAGCAGGCCAGCGGGAGCTGGTAACAATGAGCAGTTCTTC	CASRPAGAGNNEQFF
.	.	TRBJ2-7	TRBV9	TGTGCCGGTCAAGGCGGTAGAGGCGCCTACGAGCAGTACTTC	CAGQGGRGAYEQYF
.	.	TRBJ2-2	TRBV11-3	TGTGCCAGCAGCTTGCGCGGAACTGAAACCGGGGAGCTGTTTTTT	CASSLRGTETGELFF
few	TRBD1	TRBJ1-5	TRBV19	TGTGCCAGTCGTCCCGGGACAGAGGCGCCCCAGCATTTT	CASRPGTEAPQHF
.	TRBD1	TRBJ1-4	TRBV29-1	TGCAGCGTTGAAGAATCCGGGACAGGGACTGAAAAACTGTTTTTT	CSVEESGTGTEKLFF
few	TRBD1	TRBJ1-4	TRBV30	TGTGCCTGGAGTGTACAGGGGGCGGGAAAACTGTTTTTT	CAWSVQGAGKLFF
.	TRBD2	TRBJ2-7	TRBV6-5	TGTGCCAGCAGTTACTCGATACTAGCGGGGGTTCGGCAGTACTTC	CASSYSILAGVRQYF
few	TRBD2	TRBJ2-3	TRBV6-5	TGTGCCAGCACCTCGATGAGGGGAGGGACAGATACGCAGTATTTT	CASTSMRGGTDTQYF
.	.	TRBJ1-4	TRBV7-2	TGTGCCAGCAGCTTAGATCAGGTTGAAAAACTGTTTTTT	CASSLDQVEKLFF
.	TRBD1	TRBJ1-1	TRBV29-1	TGCAGCGTGGGGACAGGAATGAACACTGAAGCTTTCTTT	CSVGTGMNTEAFF
.	TRBD1	TRBJ1-2	TRBV5-6	TGTGCCAGCAGCTTGGTGGGAGGGGACAGGGAACTCTACACCTTC	CASSLVGGDRELYTF
few	.	TRBJ1-1	TRBV4-1	TGCGCCAGCAGCCAAGTCCCAGGTTTGAACACTGAAGCTTTCTTT	CASSQVPGLNTEAFF
.	TRBD1	TRBJ2-7	TRBV4-1	TGCGCCAGCAGCCAAGATCCGGGACAGGGGTTCTCCTACGAGCAGTACTTC	CASSQDPGQGFSYEQYF
many	.	TRBJ2-2	TRBV29-1	TGCAGCGTTGGAGGCAACAGGGAGCTGTTTTTT	CSVGGNRELFF
.	.	TRBJ2-3	TRBV19	TGTGCCAGTAGTATCGGTACGTCATCCACAGATACGCAGTATTTT	CASSIGTSSTDTQYF
.	.	TRBJ1-2	TRBV30	TGTGCCTGGAGTTCGGGGAGCCATGGCTACACCTTC	CAWSSGSHGYTF
.	.	TRBJ2-3	TRBV7-3	TGTGCCAGCAGCTTATCTAGGGGAACGCAGTATTTT	CASSLSRGTQYF
.	.	TRBJ1-1	TRBV4-3	TGCGCCAGCAGCCACGACTCGTGGAACACTGAAGCTTTCTTT	CASSHDSWNTEAFF
.	TRBD2	TRBJ2-4	TRBV7-3	TGTGCCAGCAGCTTACAGCGGGGGGGGGCCAAAAACATTCAGTACTTC	CASSLQRGGAKNIQYF
.	.	TRBJ2-7	TRBV9	TGTGCCAGCAGCTTACAAGACAGAGCGTACGAGCAGTACTTC	CASSLQDRAYEQYF
.	.	TRBJ2-5	TRBV7-9	TGTGCCAGCAGCTTTCCCGTGAGGGGGGAGACCCAGTACTTC	CASSFPVRGETQYF
few	.	TRBJ1-1	TRBV10-3	TGTGCCATCAGTGACCCGGGGACAATCCGATGGAACACTGAAGCTTTCTTT	CAISDPGTIRWNTEAFF
.	.	TRBJ2-7	TRBV18	TGTGCCAGCTCACCACTACAGGCCCCCTACGAGCAGTACTTC	CASSPLQAPYEQYF
.	.	TRBJ2-3	TRBV11-2	TGTGCCAGCAGCACCCTTACTAGTTCAACGGGGAATACGCAGTATTTT	CASSTLTSSTGNTQYF
.	TRBD2	TRBJ2-7	TRBV28	TGTGCCAGCAGTTTGGGTAAAATTTGGGTGACTAGCGGGAGACACGAGCAGTACTTC	CASSLGKIWVTSGRHEQYF
.	TRBD2	TRBJ2-7	TRBV4-3	TGCGCCAGCAGCCAAGATCTTCTTAGCGGGGGGGCCCCCTACGAGCAGTACTTC	CASSQDLLSGGAPYEQYF
.	TRBD1	TRBJ2-6	TRBV11-2	TGTGCCAGCAGCCATGGGACAGGTGACTCTGGGGCCAACGTCCTGACTTTC	CASSHGTGDSGANVLTF
few	.	TRBJ1-5	TRBV9	TGTGCCAGCAGCGTAGGGGGAGGGCTGTGGCAGCCCCAGCATTTT	CASSVGGGLWQPQHF
.	.	TRBJ1-5	TRBV29-1	TGCAGCGTAAAATTGACAGACAATCAGCCCCAGCATTTT	CSVKLTDNQPQHF